This T cell receptor beta chain was recovered during a study of blood T cell repertoires in COVID-19. Study at large: Samples taken during acute and convalescent COVID-19 were collected in the United States, Italy and Spain.

Data came from immunoSEQ multiplex PCR; TCRdb stores just in-frame clones and leaves some out. The data show roughly 200,000 clones, approximately 81% seen once. The CDR3 runs 12 residues. The V gene lost 10 bases and the J gene lost 3 bases, with 12 bases spanning the gap. Germline assignment: CDR1 MDHEN and CDR2 SYDVKM. The clonotype originates from an elderly woman with acute or convalescent COVID-19. The rearrangement uses TRBV28 and TRBJ1-2; D is perhaps TRBD1 (6 bases). The material sequenced was peripheral blood. The CDR3 sequence: CAIATGHYGYTF. The CDR3 region has the DNA TGTGCCATCGCGACAGGCCACTATGGCTACACCTTC.